Following are 17 T cell receptor beta chains from one sample sequenced in a study of tumor-infiltrating lymphocytes in primary liver carcinoma. Between roughly 17 and 30 mg of unsorted bulk tissue served as the source from which RNA and DNA were co-extracted. cDNA specific to TCR beta was made from 450 to 650 ng of total RNA, with a constant-region primer employed for priming. Three nested multiplex PCR rounds, a slightly modified ARM-PCR, produced the libraries for TCR beta. With TRBV1-TRBV30 forward primers and a C-beta reverse primer, the first two PCR rounds were run for about 10 cycles each. MiXCR, run by TCRdb on the multiplex PCR reads, gives a single entry per CDR3 protein. The data hold about 190,000 distinct CDR3 sequences, with around four fifths observed a single time. The sequencing sample was made of tumor tissue from primary liver carcinoma. The receptors were gathered from a man aged 35-49 years with primary liver carcinoma and hepatitis B virus infection.

This clonotype was picked up one time. One end of the junction is discordant with germline, which a read error may explain. The chain links TRBV6-5 to TRBJ2-5, with D tentatively TRBD1 (6 bases). Germline CDR1 reads MNHEY; CDR2 reads SVGAGI. The CDR3 extends over 13 amino acids. The CDR3 sequence: CASNRRGRETQYF. The CDR3 coding sequence is TGTGCCAGCAACCGCAGGGGAAGAGAGACCCAGTATTTC.

The J gene is TRBJ2-1, the V gene TRBV5-4; D is possibly TRBD1 (6 bases). The CDR3 loop spans 14 amino acids. Germline CDR1 SGHNT, CDR2 YYREEE (reference sequence). CDR3: CVSSLWGRAGEQFF. The CDR3 nucleotides are TGTGTCAGTAGCTTGTGGGGGCGTGCGGGTGAGCAGTTCTTC. The entire variable domain, with the rest obtained from reference TRBV5-4 and TRBJ2-1, is as follows: ETGVTQSPTHLIKTRGQQVTLRCSSQSGHNTVSWYQQALGQGPQFIFQYYREEENGRGNFPPRFSGLQFPNYSSELNVNALELDDSALYLCVSSLWGRAGEQFFGPGTRLTVL.

As concerns this clonotype: Germline and junction disagree at one end, which may indicate a read error. J is TRBJ1-5 and V is TRBV11-2; weak D call: TRBD1 (5 bases). CDR1 is SGHAT and CDR2 is FQNNGV in the germline V gene. CDR3 length equals 16 residues. CDR3 protein: CASSLKGERTNRPQHF. The CDR3 nucleotides read TGTGCCAGCAGCCTAAAAGGGGAACGGACCAATCGGCCCCAGCATTTT.

On this clonotype: A junction end diverges from the germline sequence, so it may reflect a read error. In DNA, the CDR3 is TGTTCCAGCAGCTTATTTCAAAGAACGAAAGAGACTCAGTACTTC. As protein: CSSSLFQRTKETQYF. The gene calls are TRBV11-2 and TRBJ2-5; no reliable D call. CDR1 is SGHAT and CDR2 is FQNNGV in the germline V gene. This CDR3 comprises 15 residues. Full variable domain (remainder filled in from reference TRBV11-2 and TRBJ2-5): EAGVAQSPRYKIIEKRQSVAFWCNPISGHATLYWYQQILGQGPKLLIQFQNNGVVDDSQLPKDRFSAERLKGVDSTLKIQPAKLEDSAVYLCSSSLFQRTKETQYFGPGTRLLVL.

This chain joins TRBV29-1 and TRBJ2-7; D perhaps matches TRBD2 (6 bases). The CDR3 runs to 15 residues. From germline, CDR1 is SQVTM and CDR2 ANQGSEA. The CDR3 region has the DNA TGCAGGGTTAAGGAGGGAGCGGTTCAGTGGGTCGAGCAGTACTTC. Protein product: CRVKEGAVQWVEQYF.

This clonotype was seen a single time. At one end the junction does not follow the germline gene, possibly because of a read error. V is TRBV18 and J is TRBJ2-1; no definite D call. Germline values: CDR1 KGHSH, CDR2 LQKENI. The CDR3 sequence is 13 residues long. CDR3 sequence reads: CASSPFNRNEQFF. The DNA of the CDR3 is TGCGCCAGCTCACCCTTCAACCGCAATGAGCAGTTCTTC.

Comment on this clonotype: Its ends do not fully match the called genes, so a read error is possible. The V call is TRBV6-1, the J call TRBJ2-2; D tentatively reads TRBD1 or TRBD2 (5 bases each). CDR3 length equals 14 residues. CDR1 is MNHNS and CDR2 is SASEGT in the germline V gene. The DNA of the CDR3 is TGTGCCAGCAGTCCGACAGTGGTCCCCGGGGAGCTGTATTTT. This sequence encodes CASSPTVVPGELYF.

About this clonotype: An end of the junction differs from the germline gene, which may be a read error. As DNA, the CDR3 is TGCGCCATCAGCCGATCAGGGGAGGGACAGACTGAAGTTTTCTTT. Its protein product is CAISRSGEGQTEVFF. The rearrangement joins TRBV4-1 to TRBJ1-1; 7 bases are a match to TRBD1. CDR1 and CDR2 (germline): MGHRA, YSYEKL. This CDR3 contains 15 residues.

The V and J genes are TRBV29-1 and TRBJ1-5, with D perhaps matching TRBD1 (6 bases). The DNA end lines up better with TRBJ2-3; the J call may be wrong. There are 14 residues in the CDR3. The germline V gene has CDR1 SQVTM and CDR2 ANQGSEA. This chain's CDR3 is CSVGYTGNRQSQYF. The CDR3 region has the DNA TGCAGCGTTGGATACACAGGGAACCGACAGTCCCAGTATTTT.

This clonotype was seen many times. The chain has TRBV24-1 and TRBJ1-1; D remains ambiguous. This CDR3 contains 13 residues. Germline V lookup: CDR1 KGHDR, CDR2 SFDVKD. V lost 8 bases and J 1 base, leaving 10 bases between the germline ends. CDR3 bases: TGTGCCACCATGGGTAACCCGAACACTGAAGCTTTCTTT. Translating gives CATMGNPNTEAFF.

Comments on this clonotype: A read error may be the cause here, since a much bigger clone is one base away. The genes are TRBV28 and TRBJ2-5; D remains ambiguous. Deletions cut 3 bases from V and 4 bases from J, with 9 bases between. The CDR3 covers 13 residues. Looked up from germline, CDR1 is MDHEN and CDR2 is SYDVKM. In nucleotides, the CDR3 is TGTGCCAGCAGTTTTGGGGTGTCAGAGACCCAGTACTTC. Protein product: CASSFGVSETQYF.

This rearrangement joins TRBV11-1 to TRBJ2-3, with a possible D match to TRBD2 (5 bases). V shed 6 bases and J shed 2 bases, with 15 bases lying between them. The germline CDR1 and CDR2 sequences are SGHAT and FQDESV (reference sequence). The length of the CDR3 is 15 residues. The CDR3 region is CASSLSRENTDTQYF. The DNA for the CDR3 is TGTGCCAGCAGTTTGTCGAGGGAAAACACAGATACGCAGTATTTT.

The V gene is TRBV29-1, the J gene TRBJ2-7, with D unresolved. Germline assignment: CDR1 SQVTM and CDR2 ANQGSEA. With 6 bases removed from V and 3 bases from J, the gap between germline ends came to 18 bases. The CDR3 is made up of 14 amino acids. The CDR3 sequence: CSVTPSLSGYEQYF. CDR3 bases: TGCAGCGTCACCCCATCACTCTCAGGCTACGAGCAGTACTTC.

A word on this clonotype: A much bigger clone sits one base away, suggesting this may be a read error. The chain recombines TRBV5-1 with TRBJ2-3; D is perhaps TRBD2 (6 bases). Deletions cut 8 bases from V and 3 bases from J, with 16 bases between. The CDR3 runs to 14 residues. In germline, CDR1 is SGHRS, CDR2 YFSETQ. The CDR3 DNA sequence: TGCGCCAGAAAGGAGCAGGGAGGTACAGATACGCAGTATTTT. It translates to CARKEQGGTDTQYF.

This clonotype was seen only once. Given the absence of the conserved phenylalanine or tryptophan at the CDR3 end, a read error is likely. It is unclear where the CDR3 begins or ends on the DNA, so no DNA is shown, and the CDR3 is as TCRdb lists it. This chain links TRBV6-6 with TRBJ2-7. Germline CDR1 is MNHNY and CDR2 is SVGAGI (reference sequence). With termini counted, the CDR3 has 11 amino acids. CDR3 in amino acids: CASRRAYEEYI.

Worth noting for this clonotype: At one end, the junction sequence differs from germline, possibly due to a read error. The genes are TRBV11-2 and TRBJ2-7, with 7 bases that match TRBD2. Germline assignment: CDR1 SGHAT and CDR2 FQNNGV. There are 16 residues in the CDR3. DNA for the CDR3: TGTGCTAGCAACTTAGAACCTAGCGGTAGCTGGGTCGAGCAGTACTTC. Its translation: CASNLEPSGSWVEQYF.

This clonotype has just one count. Germline is not matched at one junction end, which may reflect a read error. The J gene is TRBJ2-6, the V gene TRBV11-2; TRBD1 matches at 8 bases. Germline lookup yields CDR1 SGHAT and CDR2 FQNNGV. The CDR3 spans 21 residues. The CDR3 region is CTSSMGGDRGISLSGANVMTF. The CDR3 region has the DNA TGTACCAGCAGCATGGGGGGAGACAGGGGTATTTCCCTCTCTGGGGCCAACGTCATGACTTTC.